This is a list of T cell receptor beta chains from one sample in a study of human T cells and chemical hapten exposure. Using its own MiXCR run on the RACE reads, TCRdb lists one record per CDR3 protein. Of over 55,000 distinct CDR3 sequences listed, roughly 12% are singletons. Sequencing was performed on whole blood, taken in connection with sensitization to the hapten diphenylcyclopropenone (DPC). These receptors came from a man under 40 with alopecia areata. Some clones in this sample may be carry-over from other donors' samples. The CDR3 runs from the conserved cysteine through the conserved F or W. D genes are given only for firm matches. Where a row states a size, it is once, few, many or the class of an expanded clone; other rows omit it.

D gene: TRBD1; J gene: TRBJ1-5; clone size: many; V gene: TRBV6-2/TRBV6-3; CDR3 protein: CASNGQGTWHF; CDR3 DNA: TGTGCCAGCAACGGACAGGGCACCTGGCATTTT
D gene: NA; J gene: TRBJ1-2; clone size: many; V gene: TRBV11-3; CDR3 protein: CASSLETGPYGYTF; CDR3 DNA: TGTGCCAGCAGCTTGGAGACAGGTCCGTATGGCTACACCTTC
D gene: NA; J gene: TRBJ1-3; clone size: NA; V gene: TRBV28; CDR3 protein: CASSLKNSRNTIYF; CDR3 DNA: TGTGCCAGCAGTTTAAAAAACAGCCGGAACACCATATATTTT
D gene: NA; J gene: TRBJ1-4; clone size: NA; V gene: TRBV5-1; CDR3 protein: CASSLGRPGRPNEKLFF; CDR3 DNA: TGCGCCAGCAGCTTGGGCCGACCGGGACGGCCGAATGAAAAACTGTTTTTT
D gene: NA; J gene: TRBJ2-1; clone size: few; V gene: TRBV9; CDR3 protein: CASSVAVGGPHNEQFF; CDR3 DNA: TGTGCCAGCAGCGTAGCAGTGGGGGGGCCCCACAATGAGCAGTTCTTC
D gene: NA; J gene: TRBJ1-3; clone size: NA; V gene: TRBV10-1; CDR3 protein: CASRRETEGSGNTIYF; CDR3 DNA: TGCGCCAGCAGGAGAGAGACGGAGGGCTCTGGAAACACCATATATTTT
D gene: NA; J gene: TRBJ1-5; clone size: few; V gene: TRBV18; CDR3 protein: CASSPGVGTLREQPQHF; CDR3 DNA: TGTGCCAGCTCACCAGGTGTCGGGACTCTAAGGGAACAGCCCCAGCATTTT
D gene: NA; J gene: TRBJ2-3; clone size: few; V gene: TRBV28; CDR3 protein: CASIQPGADTQYF; CDR3 DNA: TGTGCCAGCATTCAACCCGGCGCAGATACGCAGTATTTT
D gene: TRBD1; J gene: TRBJ1-1; clone size: few; V gene: TRBV14; CDR3 protein: CASSQDASWRGRWLNTEAFF; CDR3 DNA: TGTGCCAGCAGCCAAGATGCATCTTGGAGGGGGCGATGGTTGAACACTGAAGCTTTCTTT
D gene: NA; J gene: TRBJ2-7; clone size: many; V gene: TRBV7-6; CDR3 protein: CASSPGTSYEQYF; CDR3 DNA: TGTGCCAGCAGCCCCGGGACTTCCTACGAGCAGTACTTC
D gene: TRBD2; J gene: TRBJ2-2; clone size: NA; V gene: TRBV2; CDR3 protein: CASSDGAGGTGELFF; CDR3 DNA: TGTGCCAGCAGTGATGGTGCGGGGGGAACCGGGGAGCTGTTTTTT
D gene: NA; J gene: TRBJ1-6; clone size: many; V gene: TRBV4-3; CDR3 protein: CASSQDSNSPLHF; CDR3 DNA: TGCGCCAGCAGCCAAGATTCTAATTCACCCCTCCACTTT
D gene: NA; J gene: TRBJ2-7; clone size: many; V gene: TRBV28; CDR3 protein: CASSPPGSRDYEQYF; CDR3 DNA: TGTGCCAGCAGTCCTCCAGGGTCGCGGGACTACGAGCAGTACTTC
D gene: NA; J gene: TRBJ2-7; clone size: few; V gene: TRBV28; CDR3 protein: CASSTRTETYEQYF; CDR3 DNA: TGTGCCAGCAGTACCCGGACAGAGACCTACGAGCAGTACTTC
D gene: NA; J gene: TRBJ2-3; clone size: many; V gene: TRBV19; CDR3 protein: CASTLGSSTDTQYF; CDR3 DNA: TGTGCCAGTACTCTGGGCTCTAGCACAGATACGCAGTATTTT
D gene: NA; J gene: TRBJ1-1; clone size: few; V gene: TRBV20-1; CDR3 protein: CSARDLEGRAFF; CDR3 DNA: TGCAGTGCTAGAGATTTGGAGGGAAGGGCTTTCTTT
D gene: NA; J gene: TRBJ1-1; clone size: NA; V gene: TRBV7-2; CDR3 protein: CASSLERNTEAFF; CDR3 DNA: TGTGCCAGCAGTTTGGAACGAAACACTGAAGCTTTCTTT
D gene: TRBD2; J gene: TRBJ2-5; clone size: many; V gene: TRBV19; CDR3 protein: CASTSSGAGAQYF; CDR3 DNA: TGTGCCAGTACGAGTAGCGGGGCCGGGGCCCAGTACTTC
D gene: NA; J gene: TRBJ2-7; clone size: few; V gene: TRBV7-3; CDR3 protein: CASSLIGTSSPYEQYF; CDR3 DNA: TGTGCCAGCAGCTTAATAGGGACTTCCTCGCCCTACGAGCAGTACTTC
D gene: TRBD2; J gene: TRBJ2-5; clone size: many; V gene: TRBV11-2; CDR3 protein: CASSPIGLAPQETQYF; CDR3 DNA: TGTGCCAGCAGTCCCATAGGACTAGCGCCCCAGGAGACCCAGTACTTC
D gene: NA; J gene: TRBJ1-3; clone size: NA; V gene: TRBV12-3/TRBV12-4; CDR3 protein: CASSLGGDRGNTIYF; CDR3 DNA: TGTGCCAGCAGTTTAGGAGGAGACAGGGGAAACACCATATATTTT
D gene: NA; J gene: TRBJ2-7; clone size: NA; V gene: TRBV29-1; CDR3 protein: CSVETMSSYEQYF; CDR3 DNA: TGCAGCGTTGAAACCATGTCTTCCTACGAGCAGTACTTC
D gene: NA; J gene: TRBJ1-4; clone size: NA; V gene: TRBV6-6; CDR3 protein: CASSPITRNEKLFF; CDR3 DNA: TGTGCCAGCAGTCCCATCACCAGGAATGAAAAACTGTTTTTT
D gene: NA; J gene: TRBJ2-5; clone size: few; V gene: TRBV6-1; CDR3 protein: CASSATYQETQYF; CDR3 DNA: TGTGCCAGCAGTGCCACATATCAAGAGACCCAGTACTTC
D gene: NA; J gene: TRBJ2-7; clone size: many; V gene: TRBV7-7; CDR3 protein: CASSLGLHGGDEQYF; CDR3 DNA: TGTGCTAGCAGTCTCGGACTTCACGGGGGTGACGAGCAGTACTTC
D gene: NA; J gene: TRBJ2-5; clone size: many; V gene: TRBV7-9; CDR3 protein: CASSLIAQLQETQYF; CDR3 DNA: TGTGCCAGCAGCTTGATTGCGCAGCTCCAAGAGACCCAGTACTTC
D gene: TRBD1; J gene: TRBJ1-6; clone size: many; V gene: TRBV7-2; CDR3 protein: CASNSPGDRSSYNSPLHF; CDR3 DNA: TGTGCCAGCAACTCCCCTGGGGACAGAAGCTCCTATAATTCACCCCTCCACTTT
D gene: NA; J gene: TRBJ1-2; clone size: few; V gene: TRBV28; CDR3 protein: CASSKTPSGYTF; CDR3 DNA: TGTGCCAGCTCGAAGACACCGTCTGGCTACACCTTC
D gene: TRBD1; J gene: TRBJ2-7; clone size: many; V gene: TRBV20-1; CDR3 protein: CSAPPAGQGFYEQYF; CDR3 DNA: TGCAGTGCTCCACCAGCGGGACAGGGTTTCTACGAGCAGTACTTC
D gene: NA; J gene: TRBJ2-7; clone size: NA; V gene: TRBV28; CDR3 protein: CASSPNRGFRSYEQYF; CDR3 DNA: TGTGCCAGCAGTCCGAACCGGGGCTTTAGGTCCTACGAGCAGTACTTC
D gene: NA; J gene: TRBJ2-5; clone size: NA; V gene: TRBV20-1; CDR3 protein: CSAIPPGKETQYF; CDR3 DNA: TGCAGTGCCATCCCTCCGGGGAAAGAGACCCAGTACTTC
D gene: TRBD1; J gene: TRBJ2-1; clone size: few; V gene: TRBV7-8; CDR3 protein: CASSQRTGAQEKIVYNEQFF; CDR3 DNA: TGTGCCAGCAGCCAACGCACAGGGGCCCAAGAAAAAATCGTCTACAATGAGCAGTTCTTC
D gene: NA; J gene: TRBJ2-7; clone size: many; V gene: TRBV7-9; CDR3 protein: CASSLGPTTGEQYF; CDR3 DNA: TGTGCCAGCAGCTTAGGTCCGACAACGGGGGAGCAGTACTTC
D gene: NA; J gene: TRBJ2-1; clone size: many; V gene: TRBV27; CDR3 protein: CASSLLPHNEQFF; CDR3 DNA: TGTGCCAGCAGTTTATTACCGCACAATGAGCAGTTCTTC
D gene: NA; J gene: TRBJ1-1; clone size: many; V gene: TRBV6-5; CDR3 protein: CASSYTGLGTEAFF; CDR3 DNA: TGTGCCAGCAGTTACACAGGTTTGGGCACTGAAGCTTTCTTT
D gene: NA; J gene: TRBJ1-1; clone size: few; V gene: TRBV12-3/TRBV12-4; CDR3 protein: CASSHRPGTEAFF; CDR3 DNA: TGTGCCAGCAGTCACAGGCCGGGAACTGAAGCTTTCTTT
D gene: NA; J gene: TRBJ2-1; clone size: many; V gene: TRBV29-1; CDR3 protein: CSVEDPGRNEQFF; CDR3 DNA: TGCAGCGTTGAAGATCCAGGACGGAATGAGCAGTTCTTC
D gene: NA; J gene: TRBJ1-1; clone size: many; V gene: TRBV29-1; CDR3 protein: CSVGQVNTEAFF; CDR3 DNA: TGCAGCGTTGGACAGGTGAACACTGAAGCTTTCTTT
D gene: TRBD1; J gene: TRBJ2-7; clone size: NA; V gene: TRBV10-3; CDR3 protein: CAISESAGGYERYF; CDR3 DNA: TGTGCCATCAGTGAGTCGGCAGGGGGCTACGAGCGGTACTTC
D gene: NA; J gene: TRBJ2-1; clone size: many; V gene: TRBV20-1; CDR3 protein: CSARDPTRDEQFF; CDR3 DNA: TGCAGTGCTAGAGACCCGACTAGAGATGAGCAGTTCTTC
D gene: NA; J gene: TRBJ1-2; clone size: many; V gene: TRBV12-3/TRBV12-4; CDR3 protein: CASSLGFGRGGYTF; CDR3 DNA: TGTGCCAGCAGTCTAGGGTTCGGGAGAGGAGGCTACACCTTC